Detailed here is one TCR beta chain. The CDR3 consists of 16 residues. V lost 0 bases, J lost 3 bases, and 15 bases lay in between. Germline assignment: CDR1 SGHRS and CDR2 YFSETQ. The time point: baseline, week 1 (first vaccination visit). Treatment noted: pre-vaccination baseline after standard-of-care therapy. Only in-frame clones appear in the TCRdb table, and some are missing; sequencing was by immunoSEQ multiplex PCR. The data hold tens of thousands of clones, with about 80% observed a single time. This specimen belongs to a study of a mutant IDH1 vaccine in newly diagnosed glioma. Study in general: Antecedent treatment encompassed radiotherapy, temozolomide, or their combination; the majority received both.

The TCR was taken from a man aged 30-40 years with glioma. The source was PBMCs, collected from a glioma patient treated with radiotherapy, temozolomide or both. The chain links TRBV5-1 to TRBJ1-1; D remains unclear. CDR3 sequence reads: CASSLADSTGDTEAFF. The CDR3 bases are TGCGCCAGCAGCTTGGCCGACTCGACTGGGGACACTGAAGCTTTCTTT.